The rows below give T cell receptor beta chains drawn from one sample of a study of T cells in Graves' hyperthyroidism and ophthalmopathy. TCRdb independently ran MiXCR on the multiplex PCR reads; one entry per CDR3 protein. The table includes some 300,000 distinct CDR3 sequences, about an eighth detected once. The sequenced sample was blood. Receptors were obtained from a woman aged 25 to 39 with Graves' hyperthyroidism that later progressed to Graves' ophthalmopathy. Each CDR3 is given with its conserved first and last residue. D genes are given only for firm matches. Rows give clone size only sometimes, using once, few, many, or a class for an expanded clone.

TRBV28	NA	many	TRBJ2-7	TGTGCCAGCAGGGCGACAGTTTACGAGCAGTACTTC	CASRATVYEQYF
TRBV11-3	NA	many	TRBJ2-1	TGTGCCAGCAGCACCACAAGGGGTCCCGGCTACAATGAGCAGTTCTTC	CASSTTRGPGYNEQFF
TRBV15	NA	many	TRBJ2-2	TGTGCCACCAGCAGAGTGGACACCGGGGAGCTGTTTTTT	CATSRVDTGELFF
TRBV12-5	NA	many	TRBJ2-1	TGTGCTAGTGGTTTTCGAGAGGATGAGCAGTTCTTC	CASGFREDEQFF
TRBV20-1	NA	NA	TRBJ1-1	TGCAGTGCTAGAGAAGGGGGGAACACTGAAGCTTTCTTT	CSAREGGNTEAFF
TRBV7-9	NA	many	TRBJ1-2	TGTGCCAGCAGTTCCGTGGCAGCTAACTATGGCTACACCTTC	CASSSVAANYGYTF
TRBV28	NA	NA	TRBJ2-7	TGTGCCAGCAGTTTTAGCTTGGCAGGAGGATACGAGCAGTACTTC	CASSFSLAGGYEQYF
TRBV6-2/TRBV6-3	TRBD2	many	TRBJ2-7	TGTGCCAGCAGCCCATGGACTAGCGGGAACAATTACGAGCAGTACTTC	CASSPWTSGNNYEQYF
TRBV5-1	TRBD1	few	TRBJ1-4	TGCGCCAGCAGCTTGGCGGGACAGCTTAATGAAAAACTGTTTTTT	CASSLAGQLNEKLFF
TRBV28	NA	many	TRBJ1-3	TGTGCCAGCACCGGACTGCGACAGTCTGGAAACACCATATATTTT	CASTGLRQSGNTIYF
TRBV10-3	TRBD1	many	TRBJ2-5	TGTGCCACAGGACAGGGGGGTCAAGAGACCCAGTACTTC	CATGQGGQETQYF
TRBV19	NA	NA	TRBJ2-7	TGTGCCAGTAGTTTCCAGGACGGAACCTACGAGCAGTACTTC	CASSFQDGTYEQYF
TRBV29-1	NA	NA	TRBJ2-1	TGCAGCGTTGACAGACACAATGAGCAGTTCTTC	CSVDRHNEQFF
TRBV20-1	NA	many	TRBJ2-3	TGCAGTGCTAAGTTAGGCGGGGGCGAGAGAGATACGCAGTATTTT	CSAKLGGGERDTQYF
TRBV19	NA	NA	TRBJ2-7	TGTGCCAGTAGTATGGAGGGCGGCGAGCAGTACTTC	CASSMEGGEQYF
TRBV15	NA	many	TRBJ2-7	TGTGCCACCAGCAGAGGAATGGGAAGCTCCTACGAGCAGTACTTC	CATSRGMGSSYEQYF
TRBV30	NA	many	TRBJ1-2	TGTGCCTGGAGGGTGGACAGTAACTATGGCTACACCTTC	CAWRVDSNYGYTF
TRBV7-2	NA	NA	TRBJ2-1	TGTGCCAGCAGCTCGGACAGACACAATGAGCAGTTCTTC	CASSSDRHNEQFF
TRBV18	NA	many	TRBJ1-2	TGTGCCAGCTCTCCAAAAACAGCTAACTATGGCTACACCTTC	CASSPKTANYGYTF
TRBV20-1	TRBD1	many	TRBJ2-7	TGCAGTGCTAGAGATGTAGGGACAGGCCGCTACGAGCAGTACTTC	CSARDVGTGRYEQYF
TRBV28	NA	NA	TRBJ2-7	TGCGCCAGCAGCCAGGGAGACACTTCCTACGAGCAGTACTTC	CASSQGDTSYEQYF
TRBV6-5	NA	many	TRBJ2-7	TGTGCCAGCAGTTACTCCGCAGGGACCTACGAGCAGTACTTC	CASSYSAGTYEQYF
TRBV20-1	NA	many	TRBJ2-2	TGCAGTGCTCCGATCACCCCGACCGGGGAGCTGTTTTTT	CSAPITPTGELFF
TRBV2	TRBD2	many	TRBJ2-1	TGTGCCAGCAACACCGGGACTAGCGGGGGTGTTGAGCAGTTCTTC	CASNTGTSGGVEQFF
TRBV20-1	NA	NA	TRBJ2-7	TGCAGTGCGAGTGACCCGTACGAGCAGTACTTC	CSASDPYEQYF
TRBV25-1	NA	many	TRBJ1-2	TGTGCCAGCAGTGTCCAAACTAACTATGGCTACACCTTC	CASSVQTNYGYTF
TRBV6-1	NA	many	TRBJ1-1	TGTGCCAGCAGAGGCCCCATAGCCACTGAAGCTTTCTTT	CASRGPIATEAFF
TRBV18	NA	many	TRBJ2-5	TGTGCCAGCTCTCCGGGAACCCAAGAGACCCAGTACTTC	CASSPGTQETQYF
TRBV7-2	NA	many	TRBJ1-4	TGTGCCAGCACCAGATCGGTTGATGAAAAACTGTTTTTT	CASTRSVDEKLFF
TRBV4-1	NA	many	TRBJ2-3	TGCGCCAGCAGCCATCGAACAGATACGCAGTATTTT	CASSHRTDTQYF
TRBV7-2	NA	many	TRBJ2-7	TGTGCCAGCAGCTTAGAGGGCGGCTCCCCGGGGGACGAGCAGTACTTC	CASSLEGGSPGDEQYF
TRBV3-1	NA	many	TRBJ2-1	TGTGCCAGCAGCCAAGATACACGGGGTGAGCAGTTCTTC	CASSQDTRGEQFF
TRBV28	NA	many	TRBJ1-2	TGTGCCAGCAGTTTATTGACCCCCAGGAGCTATGGCTACACCTTC	CASSLLTPRSYGYTF
TRBV11-2	NA	many	TRBJ2-7	TGTGCCAGCAGTCGGGGGGCCGGAGGGACCTACGAGCAGTACTTC	CASSRGAGGTYEQYF
TRBV7-3	NA	NA	TRBJ2-5	TGTGCCAGCAGCTTAACGGGGGTCTCCCAAGAGACCCAGTACTTC	CASSLTGVSQETQYF
TRBV5-4	TRBD2	few	TRBJ2-3	TGTGCCAGCTATGGGTCTAGCGGGGCAGATACGCAGTATTTT	CASYGSSGADTQYF
TRBV7-2	TRBD1	many	TRBJ2-7	TGTGCCAGCAGTCTACAGGGGCTGGGAGACGAGCAGTACTTC	CASSLQGLGDEQYF
TRBV15	NA	many	TRBJ2-1	TGTGCCACCAGCAGAGACGGGAAGACCCACAATGAGCAGTTCTTC	CATSRDGKTHNEQFF
TRBV9	NA	many	TRBJ1-6	TGTGCCAGCAGCGTATCTTATAATTCACCCCTCCACTTT	CASSVSYNSPLHF
TRBV11-2	NA	many	TRBJ2-4	TGTGCCAGCAGCTTAGGCACTAGCACCAAAAACATTCAGTACTTC	CASSLGTSTKNIQYF
TRBV7-8	TRBD2	many	TRBJ2-3	TGTGCCAGCAGCTCCAGCGGGAGGGTAAAAGATACGCAGTATTTT	CASSSSGRVKDTQYF
TRBV4-2	NA	many	TRBJ1-1	TGTGCCAGCAGCCAAGTTACCGGACGGGGCACTGAAGCTTTCTTT	CASSQVTGRGTEAFF
TRBV4-2	TRBD2	many	TRBJ2-7	TGTGCCAGCAGCCCCCCGGAAAGCGGGACCTACGAGCAGTACTTC	CASSPPESGTYEQYF
TRBV13	NA	few	TRBJ1-3	TGTGCCAGCAGCTTACGGGGAAACCGGGACACAACCTCTGGAAACACCATATATTTT	CASSLRGNRDTTSGNTIYF
TRBV20-1	TRBD1	many	TRBJ1-5	TGCAGTGCAAGACCTCTAGGGACAGCGGATGAGAGCAATCAGCCCCAGCATTTT	CSARPLGTADESNQPQHF
TRBV4-1	TRBD1	many	TRBJ1-6	TGCGCCAGCAGCCATCTCCGGGGACAGAGCAATTCACCCCTCCACTTT	CASSHLRGQSNSPLHF
TRBV18	NA	many	TRBJ2-1	TGTGCCAGCTCACCACCTGTGGGTAACAATGAGCAGTTCTTC	CASSPPVGNNEQFF
TRBV12-3/TRBV12-4	NA	many	TRBJ2-7	TGTGCCAGCAGTTTGATTGGTGTATACGAGCAGTACTTC	CASSLIGVYEQYF
TRBV9	NA	few	TRBJ2-3	TGTGCCAGCAGCGTAGCAGGCTCTCTGAGTGGAGATACGCAGTATTTT	CASSVAGSLSGDTQYF
TRBV6-1	NA	few	TRBJ2-7	TGTGCTTCCCTGGGGGCGGGGCAGCGCGAGCAGTACTTC	CASLGAGQREQYF
TRBV28	NA	many	TRBJ1-4	TGTGCCAGCAGTTCATATGAAAAGGCAACTAATGAAAAACTGTTTTTT	CASSSYEKATNEKLFF
TRBV6-1	NA	few	TRBJ2-7	TGTGCCAGCAGTGCGAGGTACATCACCTACGAGCAGTACTTC	CASSARYITYEQYF
TRBV3-1	NA	many	TRBJ1-4	TGTGCCAGCAGGGGGTTTGCAACTAATGAAAAACTGTTTTTT	CASRGFATNEKLFF
TRBV29-1	NA	few	TRBJ2-1	TGCAGCGTTGATGAGTGGGGGAACAATGAGCAGTTCTTC	CSVDEWGNNEQFF
TRBV29-1	NA	NA	TRBJ2-7	TGCAGCGTTACTCCCGCCGGGTCGATTGGGCAGTACTTC	CSVTPAGSIGQYF